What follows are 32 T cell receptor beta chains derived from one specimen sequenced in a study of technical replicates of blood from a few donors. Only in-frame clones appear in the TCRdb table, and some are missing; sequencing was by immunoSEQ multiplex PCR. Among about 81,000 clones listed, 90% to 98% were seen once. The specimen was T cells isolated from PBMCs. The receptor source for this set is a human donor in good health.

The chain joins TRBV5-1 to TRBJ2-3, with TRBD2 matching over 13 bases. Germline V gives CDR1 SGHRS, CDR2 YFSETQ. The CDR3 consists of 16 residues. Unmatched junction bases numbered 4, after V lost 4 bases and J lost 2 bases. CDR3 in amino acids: CASSGGLAGDTDTQYF. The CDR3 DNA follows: TGCGCCAGCAGCGGAGGACTAGCGGGGGACACAGATACGCAGTATTTT.

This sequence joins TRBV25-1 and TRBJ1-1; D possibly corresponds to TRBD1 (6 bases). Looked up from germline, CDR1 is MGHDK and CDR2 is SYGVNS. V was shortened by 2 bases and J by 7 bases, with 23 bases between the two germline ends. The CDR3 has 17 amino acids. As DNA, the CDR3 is TGTGCCAGCAGTGAAATAACGGGCGGACAGCCGGGGGGTGAAGCTTTCTTT. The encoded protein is CASSEITGGQPGGEAFF.

In DNA, the CDR3 is TGTGCCAGTAGTATAGATGCGGCGGGAGGGCCCTACGAGCAGTACTTC. This encodes CASSIDAAGGPYEQYF. The chain carries TRBV19 and TRBJ2-7, with 9 positions matching TRBD2. Germline CDR1 LNHDA, CDR2 SQIVND (reference sequence). Trimming at V came to 0 bases and at J to 2 bases, leaving 5 bases not matched to a gene. The CDR3 is made up of 16 amino acids.

CDR3 DNA sequence: TGTGCCAGCAGCAACGGGACAGGGCCTACAAACAATGAGCAGTTCTTC. It encodes CASSNGTGPTNNEQFF. The chain has TRBV21-1 and TRBJ2-1; TRBD1 reflects the table's D call only, with no check against the DNA. TRBV21-1 counts as a pseudogene. This CDR3 is 16 amino acids long.

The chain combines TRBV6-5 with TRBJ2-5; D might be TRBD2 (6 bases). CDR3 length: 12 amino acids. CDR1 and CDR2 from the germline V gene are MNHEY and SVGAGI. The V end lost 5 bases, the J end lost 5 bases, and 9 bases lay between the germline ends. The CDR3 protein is CASSGRSETQYF. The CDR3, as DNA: TGTGCCAGCAGTGGGAGGTCCGAGACCCAGTACTTC.

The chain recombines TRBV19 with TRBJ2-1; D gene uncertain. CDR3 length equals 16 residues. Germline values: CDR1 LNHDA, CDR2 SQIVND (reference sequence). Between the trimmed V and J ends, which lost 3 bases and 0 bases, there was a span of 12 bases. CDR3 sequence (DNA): TGTGCCAGTAGTATTCTAGATCGCAGCTCCTACAATGAGCAGTTCTTC. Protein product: CASSILDRSSYNEQFF.

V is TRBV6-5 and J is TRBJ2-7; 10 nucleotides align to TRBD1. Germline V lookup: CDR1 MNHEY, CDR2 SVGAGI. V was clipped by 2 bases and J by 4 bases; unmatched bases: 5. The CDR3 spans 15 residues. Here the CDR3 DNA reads TGTGCCAGCAGTTACAGTGGGACAGGGGATTACGAGCAGTACTTC. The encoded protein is CASSYSGTGDYEQYF.

This CDR3 reads CASSQVWTPNSPLHF. The CDR3 DNA reads as TGCGCCAGCAGCCAAGTGTGGACTCCTAATTCACCCCTCCACTTT. V is TRBV4-1 and J is TRBJ1-6; D remains ambiguous. Germline V gene lookup returns CDR1 MGHRA and CDR2 YSYEKL. The CDR3 has 15 residues. Trimming stripped 1 base from V and 6 bases from J, with 10 bases between.

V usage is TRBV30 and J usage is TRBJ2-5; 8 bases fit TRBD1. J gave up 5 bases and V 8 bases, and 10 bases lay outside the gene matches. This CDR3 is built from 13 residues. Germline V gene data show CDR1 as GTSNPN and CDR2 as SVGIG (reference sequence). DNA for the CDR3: TGTGCCGGAGGGACAGGATATAGGGAGACCCAGTACTTC. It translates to CAGGTGYRETQYF.

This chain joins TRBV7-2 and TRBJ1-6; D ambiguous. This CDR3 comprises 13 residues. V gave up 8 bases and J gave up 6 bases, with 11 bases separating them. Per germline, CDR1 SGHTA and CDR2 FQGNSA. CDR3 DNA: TGTGCCAGCCGAGGGAGTGGTAATTCACCCCTCCACTTT. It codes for CASRGSGNSPLHF.

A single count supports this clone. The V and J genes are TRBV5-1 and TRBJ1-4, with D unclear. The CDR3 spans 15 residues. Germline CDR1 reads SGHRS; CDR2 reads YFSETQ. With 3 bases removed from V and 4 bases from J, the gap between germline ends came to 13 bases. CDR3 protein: CASSSLWGVNEKLFF. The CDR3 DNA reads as TGCGCCAGCAGCTCGCTGTGGGGAGTTAATGAAAAACTGTTTTTT.

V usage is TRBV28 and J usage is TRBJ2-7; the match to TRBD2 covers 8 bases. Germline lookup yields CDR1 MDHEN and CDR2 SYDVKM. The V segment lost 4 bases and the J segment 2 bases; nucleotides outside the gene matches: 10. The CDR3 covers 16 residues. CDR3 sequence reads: CASSSYSGTATYEQYF. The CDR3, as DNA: TGTGCCAGCAGTTCCTATAGCGGGACCGCGACCTACGAGCAGTACTTC.

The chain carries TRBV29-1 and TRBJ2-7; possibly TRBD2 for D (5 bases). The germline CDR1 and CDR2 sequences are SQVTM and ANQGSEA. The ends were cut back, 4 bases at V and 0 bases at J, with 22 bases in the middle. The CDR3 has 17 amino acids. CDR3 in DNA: TGCAGCGTTGGCGGTTACGTGAGAGGGAGCTCCTCCTACGAGCAGTACTTC. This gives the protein CSVGGYVRGSSSYEQYF.

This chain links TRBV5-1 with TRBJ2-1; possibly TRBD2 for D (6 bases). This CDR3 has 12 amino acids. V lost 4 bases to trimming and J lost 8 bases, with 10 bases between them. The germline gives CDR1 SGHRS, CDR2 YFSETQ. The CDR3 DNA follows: TGCGCCAGCAGCGCGGAGGGACATGAGCAGTTCTTC. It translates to CASSAEGHEQFF. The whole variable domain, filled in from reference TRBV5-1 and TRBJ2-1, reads KAGVTQTPRYLIKTRGQQVTLSCSPISGHRSVSWYQQTPGQGLQFLFEYFSETQRNKGNFPGRFSGRQFSNSRSEMNVSTLELGDSALYLCASSAEGHEQFFGPGTRLTVL.

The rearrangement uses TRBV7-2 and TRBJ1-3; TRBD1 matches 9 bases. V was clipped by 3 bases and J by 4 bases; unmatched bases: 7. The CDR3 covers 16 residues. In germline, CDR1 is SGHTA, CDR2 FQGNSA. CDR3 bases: TGTGCCAGCAGCTTCACCGGGACAGGGCCCGGAAACACCATATATTTT. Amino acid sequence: CASSFTGTGPGNTIYF.

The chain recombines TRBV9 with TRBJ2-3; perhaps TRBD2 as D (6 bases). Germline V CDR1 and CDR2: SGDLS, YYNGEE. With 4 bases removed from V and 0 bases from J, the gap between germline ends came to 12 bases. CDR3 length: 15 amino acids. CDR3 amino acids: CASSLRGGSTDTQYF. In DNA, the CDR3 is TGTGCCAGCAGCCTCCGTGGAGGGAGCACAGATACGCAGTATTTT.

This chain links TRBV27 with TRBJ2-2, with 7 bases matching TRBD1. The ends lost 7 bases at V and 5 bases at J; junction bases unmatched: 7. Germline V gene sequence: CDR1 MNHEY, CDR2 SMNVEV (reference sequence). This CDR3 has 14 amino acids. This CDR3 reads CASKRGHNTGELFF. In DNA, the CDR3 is TGTGCCAGCAAAAGGGGGCATAATACCGGGGAGCTGTTTTTT.

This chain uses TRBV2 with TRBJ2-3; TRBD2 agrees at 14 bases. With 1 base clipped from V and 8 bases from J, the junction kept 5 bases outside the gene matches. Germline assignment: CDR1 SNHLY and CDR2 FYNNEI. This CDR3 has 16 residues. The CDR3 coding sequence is TGTGCCAGCAGTGAAGGACTAGCGGGGGGGCGGGCTACGCAGTATTTT. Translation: CASSEGLAGGRATQYF.

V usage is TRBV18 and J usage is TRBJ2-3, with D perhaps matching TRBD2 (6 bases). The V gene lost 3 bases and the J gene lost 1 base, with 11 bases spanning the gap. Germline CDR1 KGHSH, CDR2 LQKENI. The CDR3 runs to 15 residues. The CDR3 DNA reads TGTGCCAGCTCACCCCTCCCGGGGGGCACAGATACGCAGTATTTT. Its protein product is CASSPLPGGTDTQYF.

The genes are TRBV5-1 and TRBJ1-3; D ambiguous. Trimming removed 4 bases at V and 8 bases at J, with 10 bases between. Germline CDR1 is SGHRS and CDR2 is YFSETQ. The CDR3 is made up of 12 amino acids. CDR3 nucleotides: TGCGCCAGCAGCGCCGAGGGAGACACCATATATTTT. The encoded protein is CASSAEGDTIYF.

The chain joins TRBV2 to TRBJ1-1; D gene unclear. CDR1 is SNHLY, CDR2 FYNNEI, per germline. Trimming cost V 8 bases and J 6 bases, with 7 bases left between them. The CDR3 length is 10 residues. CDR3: CASGSSEAFF. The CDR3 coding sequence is TGTGCCAGCGGGAGTTCTGAAGCTTTCTTT.

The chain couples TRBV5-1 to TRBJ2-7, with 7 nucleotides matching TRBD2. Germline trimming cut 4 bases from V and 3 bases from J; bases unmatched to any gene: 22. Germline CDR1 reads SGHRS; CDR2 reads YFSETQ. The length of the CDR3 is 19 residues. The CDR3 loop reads CASSPGSSPSGPRGYEQYF. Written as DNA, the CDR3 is TGCGCCAGCAGCCCCGGGAGTTCCCCTAGCGGACCAAGGGGCTACGAGCAGTACTTC.

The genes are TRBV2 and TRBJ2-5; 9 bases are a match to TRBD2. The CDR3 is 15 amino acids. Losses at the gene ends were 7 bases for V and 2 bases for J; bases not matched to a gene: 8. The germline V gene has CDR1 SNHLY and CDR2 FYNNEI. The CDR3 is CASTGKAGGQETQYF. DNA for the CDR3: TGTGCCAGCACGGGGAAAGCGGGGGGTCAAGAGACCCAGTACTTC.

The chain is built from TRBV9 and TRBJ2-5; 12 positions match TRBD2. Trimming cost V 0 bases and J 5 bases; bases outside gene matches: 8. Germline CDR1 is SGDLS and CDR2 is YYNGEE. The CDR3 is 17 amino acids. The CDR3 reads CASSVGELAGGWETQYF. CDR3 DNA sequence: TGTGCCAGCAGCGTAGGCGAACTAGCGGGGGGCTGGGAGACCCAGTACTTC.

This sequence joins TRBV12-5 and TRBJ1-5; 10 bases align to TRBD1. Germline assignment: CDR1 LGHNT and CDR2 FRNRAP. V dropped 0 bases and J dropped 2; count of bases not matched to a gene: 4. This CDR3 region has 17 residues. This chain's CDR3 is CASGLVLDRGGNQPQHF. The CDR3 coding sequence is TGTGCTAGTGGTTTGGTACTGGACAGGGGGGGCAATCAGCCCCAGCATTTT.

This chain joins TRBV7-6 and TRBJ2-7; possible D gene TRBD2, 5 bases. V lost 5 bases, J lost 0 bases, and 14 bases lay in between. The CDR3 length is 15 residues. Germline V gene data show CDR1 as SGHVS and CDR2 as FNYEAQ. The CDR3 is CASSISEEGSYEQYF. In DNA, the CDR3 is TGTGCCAGCAGCATTAGCGAAGAGGGCTCCTACGAGCAGTACTTC. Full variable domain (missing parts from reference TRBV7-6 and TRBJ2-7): GAGVSQSPRYKVTKRGQDVALRCDPISGHVSLYWYRQALGQGPEFLTYFNYEAQQDKSGLPNDRFSAERPEGSISTLTIQRTEQRDSAMYRCASSISEEGSYEQYFGPGTRLTVT.

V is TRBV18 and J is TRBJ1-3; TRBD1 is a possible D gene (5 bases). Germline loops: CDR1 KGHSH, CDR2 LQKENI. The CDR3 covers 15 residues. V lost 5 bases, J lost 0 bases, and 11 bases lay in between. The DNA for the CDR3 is TGTGCCAGCTCAGCCTCACAGGTCTCTGGAAACACCATATATTTT. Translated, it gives CASSASQVSGNTIYF.

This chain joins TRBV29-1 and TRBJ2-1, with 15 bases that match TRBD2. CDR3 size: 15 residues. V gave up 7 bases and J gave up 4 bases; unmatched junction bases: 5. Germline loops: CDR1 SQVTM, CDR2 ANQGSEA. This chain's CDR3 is CSASGTSGGYNEQFF. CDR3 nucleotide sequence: TGCAGCGCCTCCGGGACTAGCGGGGGGTACAATGAGCAGTTCTTC.

The CDR3 sequence: CASSWLTSGGFYEQYF. CDR3 DNA: TGTGCCAGCAGCTGGTTGACTAGCGGGGGTTTCTACGAGCAGTACTTC. The chain uses TRBV7-9 and TRBJ2-7; 12 bases fit TRBD2. The CDR3 is 16 residues long. Germline V gives CDR1 SEHNR, CDR2 FQNEAQ (reference sequence). V shed 4 bases, J shed 3 bases, and the junction held 7 bases outside the gene matches.

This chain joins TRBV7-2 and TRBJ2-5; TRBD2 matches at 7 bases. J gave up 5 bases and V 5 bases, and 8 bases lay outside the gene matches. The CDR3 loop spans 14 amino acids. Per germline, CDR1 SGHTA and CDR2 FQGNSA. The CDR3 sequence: CASSRDYAGETQYF. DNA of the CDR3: TGTGCCAGCAGCAGGGACTACGCGGGGGAGACCCAGTACTTC.

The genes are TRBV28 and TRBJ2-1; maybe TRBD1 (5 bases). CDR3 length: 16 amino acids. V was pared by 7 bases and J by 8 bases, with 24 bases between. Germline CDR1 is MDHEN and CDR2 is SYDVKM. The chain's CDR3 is CASKLDRPSPIDEQFF. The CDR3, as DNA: TGTGCCAGCAAACTCGACAGACCCAGCCCGATCGATGAGCAGTTCTTC.

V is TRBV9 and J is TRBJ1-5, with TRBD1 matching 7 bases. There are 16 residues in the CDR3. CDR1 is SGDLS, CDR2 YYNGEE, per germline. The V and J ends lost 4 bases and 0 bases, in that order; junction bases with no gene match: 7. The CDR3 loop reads CASSQGTVNSNQPQHF. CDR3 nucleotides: TGTGCCAGCAGCCAAGGGACAGTAAATAGCAATCAGCCCCAGCATTTT.